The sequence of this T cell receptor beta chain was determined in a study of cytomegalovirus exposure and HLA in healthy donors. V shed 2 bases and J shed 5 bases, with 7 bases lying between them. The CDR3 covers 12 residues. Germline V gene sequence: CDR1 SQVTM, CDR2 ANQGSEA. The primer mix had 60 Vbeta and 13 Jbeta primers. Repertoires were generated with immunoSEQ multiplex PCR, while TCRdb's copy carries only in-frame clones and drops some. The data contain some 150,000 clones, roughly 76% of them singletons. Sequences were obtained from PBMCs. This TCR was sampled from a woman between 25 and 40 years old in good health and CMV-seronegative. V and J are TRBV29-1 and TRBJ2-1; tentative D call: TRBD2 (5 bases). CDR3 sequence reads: CSVELAHNEQFF. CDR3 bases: TGCAGCGTTGAACTAGCTCACAATGAGCAGTTCTTC.